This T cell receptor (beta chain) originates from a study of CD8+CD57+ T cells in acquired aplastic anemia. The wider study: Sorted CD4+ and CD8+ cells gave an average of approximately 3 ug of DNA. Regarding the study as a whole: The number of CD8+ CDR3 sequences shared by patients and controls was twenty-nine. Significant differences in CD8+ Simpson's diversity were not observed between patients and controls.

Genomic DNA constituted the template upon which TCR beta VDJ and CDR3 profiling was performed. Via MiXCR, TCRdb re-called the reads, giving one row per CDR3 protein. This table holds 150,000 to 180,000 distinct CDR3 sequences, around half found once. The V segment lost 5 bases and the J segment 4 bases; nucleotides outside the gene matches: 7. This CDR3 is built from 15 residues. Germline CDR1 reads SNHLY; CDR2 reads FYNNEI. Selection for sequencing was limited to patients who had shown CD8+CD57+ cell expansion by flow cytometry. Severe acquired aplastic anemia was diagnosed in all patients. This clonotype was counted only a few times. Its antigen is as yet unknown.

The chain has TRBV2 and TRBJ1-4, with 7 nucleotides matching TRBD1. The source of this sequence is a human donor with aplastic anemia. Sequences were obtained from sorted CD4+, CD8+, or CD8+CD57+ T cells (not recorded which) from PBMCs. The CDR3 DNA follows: TGTGCCAGCAGTTTCCGCGGGACAGTTAATGAAAAACTGTTTTTT. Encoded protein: CASSFRGTVNEKLFF.